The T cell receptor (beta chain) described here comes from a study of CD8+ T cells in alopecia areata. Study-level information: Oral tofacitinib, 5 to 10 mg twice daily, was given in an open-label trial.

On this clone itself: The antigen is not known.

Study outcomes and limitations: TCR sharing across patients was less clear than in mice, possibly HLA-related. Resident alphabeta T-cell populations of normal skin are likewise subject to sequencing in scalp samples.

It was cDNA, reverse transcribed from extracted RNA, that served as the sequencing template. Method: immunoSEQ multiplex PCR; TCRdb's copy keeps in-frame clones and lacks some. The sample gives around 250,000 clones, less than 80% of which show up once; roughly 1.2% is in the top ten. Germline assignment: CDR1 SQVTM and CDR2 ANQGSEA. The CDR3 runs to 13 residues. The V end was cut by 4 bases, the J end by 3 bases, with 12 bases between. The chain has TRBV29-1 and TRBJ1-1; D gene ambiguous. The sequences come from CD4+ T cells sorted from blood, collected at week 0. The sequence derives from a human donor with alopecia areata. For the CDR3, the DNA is TGCAGCGTTGGAGTCATTAGAGACACTGAAGCTTTCTTT. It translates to CSVGVIRDTEAFF.